This T cell receptor (beta chain) was recorded in a study of blood T cell repertoires in COVID-19. Study at large: COVID-19 samples collected from the United States, Italy and Spain covered acute and convalescent phases. T cells, B-cell-depleted T cells, or PBMCs supplied cDNA or gDNA.

The repertoire was sequenced with immunoSEQ multiplex PCR; TCRdb's copy has only in-frame clones and lacks some. The repertoire holds about 170,000 clones, with more than 85% as singletons. A Seattle source enrolled patients during active infection and followed them longitudinally. This CDR3 is built from 16 residues. Germline V gives CDR1 SGHAT, CDR2 FQDESV (reference sequence). V was clipped by 5 bases and J by 7 bases; unmatched bases: 13. The receptor comes from a woman of 80 years or more with COVID-19, enrolled during active disease. The sequenced sample was peripheral blood. V usage is TRBV11-1 and J usage is TRBJ2-1; 8 bases match TRBD2. CDR3 nucleotides: TGTGCCAGCAGCACTTTTACTAGCGGACCCGGGAATGAGCAGTTCTTC. Its translation: CASSTFTSGPGNEQFF. The complete variable domain, with remaining parts taken from reference TRBV11-1 and TRBJ2-1, reads EAEVAQSPRYKITEKSQAVAFWCDPISGHATLYWYRQILGQGPELLVQFQDESVVDDSQLPKDRFSAERLKGVDSTLKIQPAELGDSAMYLCASSTFTSGPGNEQFFGPGTRLTVL.